The 32 T cell receptor beta chains given below trace back to one sample, sequenced in a study of T cell changes during pregnancy in multiple sclerosis. Generated by immunoSEQ multiplex PCR, the TCRdb table keeps only in-frame clones and is missing some. The sample includes about 49,000 clones, 85% to 90% of them seen just once. Sequencing was performed on peripheral blood, taken after pregnancy. Every receptor here comes from a female donor in good health, enrolled as a control in a pregnancy study.

The chain couples TRBV6-1 to TRBJ2-2; 8 bases fit TRBD2. Germline V CDR1 and CDR2: MNHNS, SASEGT. V was clipped by 6 bases and J by 6 bases; unmatched bases: 6. This CDR3 has 14 residues. CDR3 loop: CASSHGGAPGELFF. The CDR3 nucleotides read TGTGCCAGCAGCCACGGGGGGGCTCCCGGGGAGCTGTTTTTT.

The V call is TRBV14, the J call TRBJ2-3, with D perhaps matching TRBD2 (5 bases). CDR1 and CDR2 from the germline V gene are SGHDN and FVKESK. V lost 0 bases and J 2 bases, leaving 18 bases between the germline ends. The CDR3 runs 18 residues. CDR3 sequence (DNA): TGTGCCAGCAGCCAAGATTGGTCTAGCCGGATTCACACAGATACGCAGTATTTT. Protein: CASSQDWSSRIHTDTQYF.

The J gene is TRBJ2-1, the V gene TRBV2; TRBD2 is a possible D gene (6 bases). The CDR3 is 17 residues long. Germline lookup yields CDR1 SNHLY and CDR2 FYNNEI. Trimming removed 2 bases from V and 8 bases from J, with 22 bases in between. The CDR3 loop reads CASSESGRGNLGDEQFF. The DNA for the CDR3 is TGTGCCAGCAGTGAAAGTGGTCGGGGGAACCTCGGGGATGAGCAGTTCTTC. The variable domain in full, with the rest retrieved from reference TRBV2 and TRBJ2-1, is EPEVTQTPSHQVTQMGQEVILRCVPISNHLYFYWYRQILGQKVEFLVSFYNNEISEKSEIFDDQFSVERPDGSNFTLKIRSTKLEDSAMYFCASSESGRGNLGDEQFFGPGTRLTVL.

This clone appeared a single time. The chain joins TRBV2 to TRBJ1-1; D might be TRBD1 (6 bases). V dropped 3 bases and J dropped 8 bases, with 13 bases sitting between them. The CDR3 covers 13 residues. CDR1 is SNHLY, CDR2 FYNNEI, per germline. This CDR3 is CASSELGGREAFF. The CDR3 region has the DNA TGTGCCAGCAGTGAGTTAGGGGGTCGGGAAGCTTTCTTT.

This chain uses TRBV2 with TRBJ2-7; D is uncertain. The germline V and J ends were trimmed by 4 bases and 5 bases, with 12 bases remaining between them. Germline assignment: CDR1 SNHLY and CDR2 FYNNEI. The CDR3 loop spans 13 amino acids. CDR3 loop: CASSGAWADEQYF. CDR3 DNA: TGTGCCAGCAGTGGTGCGTGGGCTGACGAGCAGTACTTC.

This chain uses TRBV19 with TRBJ1-1; no firm D call. The germline gives CDR1 LNHDA, CDR2 SQIVND (reference sequence). V was cut by 1 base and J by 4 bases, with 10 bases left in between. The CDR3 length is 14 residues. The CDR3 protein is CASSIGRVSTEAFF. CDR3 bases: TGTGCCAGTAGTATAGGGAGGGTCTCCACTGAAGCTTTCTTT.

The chain links TRBV30 to TRBJ1-2, with D perhaps matching TRBD1 (5 bases). Germline loops: CDR1 GTSNPN, CDR2 SVGIG (reference sequence). V lost 1 base and J 4 bases, leaving 13 bases between the germline ends. This CDR3 is built from 14 residues. The CDR3 is CAWSGEGIGYGYTF. Written as DNA, the CDR3 is TGTGCCTGGAGTGGGGAGGGGATAGGCTATGGCTACACCTTC.

The rearrangement joins TRBV6-1 to TRBJ1-5; the match to TRBD1 covers 8 bases. Unmatched junction bases numbered 9, after V lost 6 bases and J lost 5 bases. Germline V gene data show CDR1 as MNHNS and CDR2 as SASEGT. CDR3 length: 15 residues. The CDR3: CASSDDQGAYQPQHF. CDR3 sequence (DNA): TGTGCCAGCAGCGACGATCAGGGGGCATATCAGCCCCAGCATTTT.

J is TRBJ1-2 and V is TRBV7-9, with 7 nucleotides matching TRBD1. Germline CDR1 SEHNR, CDR2 FQNEAQ (reference sequence). The CDR3 is 16 residues long. J lost 2 bases, V lost 1 base, and 7 bases had no gene match. CDR3 protein: CASSLGGTEVNYGYTF. DNA for the CDR3: TGTGCCAGCAGCTTAGGAGGGACAGAAGTAAACTATGGCTACACCTTC.

V is TRBV9 and J is TRBJ2-7, with TRBD1 identical over 7 bases. From germline, CDR1 is SGDLS and CDR2 YYNGEE. V was clipped by 2 bases and J by 1 base; unmatched bases: 9. The CDR3 is 16 amino acids. CDR3 in DNA: TGTGCCAGCAGCGTTAGCACAGGGGACCCTTCCTACGAGCAGTACTTC. This sequence encodes CASSVSTGDPSYEQYF.

This chain uses TRBV28 with TRBJ1-5; 9 bases are a match to TRBD1. The CDR3 runs to 19 residues. J lost 3 bases, V lost 3 bases, and 15 bases had no gene match. CDR1 and CDR2 from the germline V gene are MDHEN and SYDVKM. CDR3 nucleotides: TGTGCCAGCAGTTTTCCCGGGACAGGGACCTGGGGGCCCAATCAGCCCCAGCATTTT. Translating it yields CASSFPGTGTWGPNQPQHF.

This chain uses TRBV10-1 with TRBJ1-1; the match to TRBD1 covers 7 bases. J was trimmed by 8 bases and V by 4 bases; bases with no gene match: 7. CDR1 WNHNN and CDR2 SYGVQD come from the germline V gene (reference sequence). The CDR3 is made up of 13 amino acids. The CDR3 DNA reads TGCGCCAGCAGTGTTTCAGGGGGACCCGAAGCTTTCTTT. Its translation is CASSVSGGPEAFF.

The chain employs TRBV18 and TRBJ1-2; 7 bases map to TRBD1. The CDR3 has 16 residues. Losses at the gene ends were 6 bases for V and 0 bases for J; bases not matched to a gene: 10. CDR1 is KGHSH and CDR2 is LQKENI in the germline V gene. The CDR3 DNA sequence: TGTGCCAGCTCGGGAGGACAGGCTTTAGCTAACTATGGCTACACCTTC. This gives the protein CASSGGQALANYGYTF.

The J gene is TRBJ1-1, the V gene TRBV19, with D unresolved. The CDR3 loop spans 14 amino acids. Germline-derived CDR1 and CDR2 are LNHDA and SQIVND (reference sequence). Trimming removed 3 bases from V and 4 bases from J, with 12 bases in between. Here the CDR3 DNA reads TGTGCCAGTAGTATTATGCCACCGGGCACTGAAGCTTTCTTT. The encoded protein is CASSIMPPGTEAFF.

The rearrangement uses TRBV18 and TRBJ1-4; 9 positions match TRBD1. Germline trimming cut 0 bases from V and 8 bases from J; bases unmatched to any gene: 19. Germline CDR1 and CDR2: KGHSH and LQKENI. The CDR3 has 20 amino acids. In DNA, the CDR3 is TGTGCCAGCTCACCACCGAAAAACTCCCGGGACAGGGTAATCTGGGAAAAACTGTTTTTT. Translation: CASSPPKNSRDRVIWEKLFF. Full variable domain (missing parts from reference TRBV18 and TRBJ1-4): NAGVMQNPRHLVRRRGQEARLRCSPMKGHSHVYWYRQLPEEGLKFMVYLQKENIIDESGMPKERFSAEFPKEGPSILRIQQVVRGDSAAYFCASSPPKNSRDRVIWEKLFFGSGTQLSVL.

In this sample, this clone turned up once. The chain couples TRBV5-1 to TRBJ2-1; 9 positions match TRBD2. The CDR3 covers 15 residues. Trimming removed 0 bases from V and 8 bases from J; junction bases left unmatched: 6. Germline V gives CDR1 SGHRS, CDR2 YFSETQ. The CDR3 loop reads CASSLDLAGRDEQFF. Here the CDR3 DNA reads TGCGCCAGCAGCTTGGATCTAGCGGGGCGGGATGAGCAGTTCTTC.

The CDR3 region has the DNA TGTGCCAGCAGCTTTGGGGCTAGCGGTAACACCGGGGAGCTGTTTTTT. This codes for CASSFGASGNTGELFF. The J gene is TRBJ2-2, the V gene TRBV9; 7 bases map to TRBD2. From germline, CDR1 is SGDLS and CDR2 YYNGEE. V lost 4 bases to trimming and J lost 2 bases; unmatched junction nucleotides: 8. The CDR3 has 16 amino acids.

In its sample, this clone was seen once. CDR3 coding DNA: TGCGCCAGCAGCCAAGCCGGGACTAACTACAATGAGCAGTTCTTC. Its protein product is CASSQAGTNYNEQFF. The V and J genes are TRBV4-1 and TRBJ2-1, with 7 positions matching TRBD2. The J segment lost 3 bases and the V segment lost 1 base, leaving 3 bases of the junction unmatched. Germline lookup yields CDR1 MGHRA and CDR2 YSYEKL. The CDR3 is 15 residues long.

The chain has TRBV27 and TRBJ1-1; D is undetermined. CDR1 MNHEY and CDR2 SMNVEV come from the germline V gene (reference sequence). The germline V and J ends were trimmed by 7 bases and 0 bases, with 9 bases remaining between them. The CDR3 spans 13 residues. CDR3 coding DNA: TGTGCCAGCATAGACACCCTGAACACTGAAGCTTTCTTT. Its protein product is CASIDTLNTEAFF.

CDR3 bases: TGTGCCAGCAGCCAAGACCACGAGGGGAGGGGCACTGAAGCTTTCTTT. Its translation: CASSQDHEGRGTEAFF. This sequence joins TRBV4-2 and TRBJ1-1, with a weak D call TRBD1 (5 bases). Germline V gene sequence: CDR1 LGHNA, CDR2 YNFKEQ. V lost 0 bases to trimming and J lost 4 bases, with 15 bases between them. This CDR3 comprises 16 residues.

The chain uses TRBV6-4 and TRBJ2-1, with D perhaps matching TRBD2 (5 bases). CDR1 is MRHNA, CDR2 SNTAGT, per germline. V was pared by 0 bases and J by 6 bases, with 12 bases between. The CDR3 is 15 residues long. The CDR3: CASSDSGGDSNEQFF. CDR3 coding DNA: TGTGCCAGCAGTGACTCTGGAGGAGATTCCAATGAGCAGTTCTTC.

The V and J genes are TRBV13 and TRBJ1-2; 8 bases fit TRBD1. CDR3 size: 14 residues. Germline CDR1 PRHDT, CDR2 FYEKMQ (reference sequence). Trimming at V came to 5 bases and at J to 5 bases, leaving 7 bases not matched to a gene. In DNA, the CDR3 is TGTGCCAGCAGCACATGGACAGGGAGGTATGGCTACACCTTC. Protein product: CASSTWTGRYGYTF.

This chain uses TRBV5-1 with TRBJ2-3; 8 nucleotides match TRBD2. The CDR3 is 13 residues long. CDR1 SGHRS and CDR2 YFSETQ come from the germline V gene. V dropped 4 bases and J dropped 5; count of bases not matched to a gene: 3. The CDR3 is CASSPRGGDTQYF. The CDR3 nucleotides read TGCGCCAGCAGCCCACGGGGGGGAGATACGCAGTATTTT.

The gene calls are TRBV6-1 and TRBJ1-3; D not resolved. The germline V gene has CDR1 MNHNS and CDR2 SASEGT. V was trimmed by 1 base and J by 0 bases, leaving 7 bases between them. This CDR3 is 15 amino acids long. CDR3 bases: TGTGCCAGCAGTGAAGGTCACTACTCTGGAAACACCATATATTTT. This codes for CASSEGHYSGNTIYF.

This rearrangement joins TRBV5-1 to TRBJ1-1; possible D gene TRBD1, 6 bases. V lost 4 bases and J 4 bases, leaving 17 bases between the germline ends. CDR3 length: 15 amino acids. CDR1 is SGHRS and CDR2 is YFSETQ in the germline V gene. The CDR3 DNA is TGCGCCAGCAGCCCAGGGACACAACTTGCCACTGAAGCTTTCTTT. Translating gives CASSPGTQLATEAFF.

V gene TRBV14 combines with J gene TRBJ2-1; 9 bases line up with TRBD2. CDR1 and CDR2 (germline): SGHDN, FVKESK. V lost 2 bases, J lost 5 bases, and 7 bases stayed unmatched. This CDR3 is 16 amino acids long. The CDR3 loop reads CASSQWGSGGNNEQFF. CDR3 coding DNA: TGTGCCAGCAGCCAATGGGGTAGCGGGGGAAACAATGAGCAGTTCTTC.

In this sample, this clone turned up once. The chain recombines TRBV5-5 with TRBJ2-7; 14 bases fit TRBD2. Germline assignment: CDR1 SGHKS and CDR2 YYEKEE (reference sequence). Trimming cost V 6 bases and J 0 bases; bases outside gene matches: 8. The length of the CDR3 is 17 residues. The CDR3: CASTFGLAGGSSYEQYF. The CDR3 DNA follows: TGTGCCAGCACCTTTGGACTAGCGGGGGGAAGCTCCTACGAGCAGTACTTC.

The chain uses TRBV6-1 and TRBJ2-7; TRBD1 aligns across 10 bases. Trimming at V came to 6 bases and at J to 0 bases, leaving 2 bases not matched to a gene. This CDR3 has 14 residues. From germline, CDR1 is MNHNS and CDR2 SASEGT. CDR3 DNA sequence: TGTGCCAGCAGCAGGACAGGGGGCTCCTACGAGCAGTACTTC. Translating it yields CASSRTGGSYEQYF.

This rearrangement joins TRBV9 to TRBJ2-1; TRBD2 is a possible D gene (5 bases). Trimming left V 2 bases short and J 9 bases short, with 12 bases between. CDR1 and CDR2 from the germline V gene are SGDLS and YYNGEE. The CDR3 consists of 13 residues. Here the CDR3 DNA reads TGTGCCAGCAGCGTGGGGAGTCCGAGTGAGCAGTTCTTC. It encodes CASSVGSPSEQFF.

The J gene is TRBJ2-5, the V gene TRBV28; 9 nucleotides match TRBD2. The CDR3 runs to 14 residues. The germline V gene has CDR1 MDHEN and CDR2 SYDVKM. Germline trimming cut 5 bases from V and 5 bases from J; bases unmatched to any gene: 6. As DNA, the CDR3 is TGTGCCAGCAGTCTCGGACTAGCGACTGAGACCCAGTACTTC. This gives the protein CASSLGLATETQYF.

This chain uses TRBV12-5 with TRBJ1-5; no clear D gene. The germline V gene encodes CDR1 LGHNT and CDR2 FRNRAP. This CDR3 spans 15 amino acids. Between the trimmed V and J ends, which lost 4 bases and 2 bases, there was a span of 12 bases. The CDR3 reads CASGSGSGGNQPQHF. The CDR3 nucleotides read TGTGCTAGTGGTTCGGGATCGGGTGGCAATCAGCCCCAGCATTTT.

This chain uses TRBV27 with TRBJ2-7; 8 bases fit TRBD1. The CDR3 covers 14 residues. CDR1 MNHEY and CDR2 SMNVEV come from the germline V gene (reference sequence). V lost 5 bases to trimming and J lost 6 bases; unmatched junction nucleotides: 9. The DNA for the CDR3 is TGTGCCAGCAGTAAACAGGGGGATTGGCGCGAGCAGTACTTC. It is translated as CASSKQGDWREQYF.